This TCR beta chain derives from a study of T cell responses to AZD1222 COVID-19 vaccine. This table comes from immunoSEQ multiplex PCR, and its TCRdb copy is limited to in-frame clones, with some not included. The data contain 85,000 to 90,000 clones, approximately 89% of them singletons. Study-wide findings and caveats: The breadth and depth of Spike-specific TCRs increased once two AZD1222 doses had been given.

Remarks on this clone: Its matching antigen is unknown.

With 2 bases removed from V and 2 bases from J, the gap between germline ends came to 7 bases. The CDR3 is 14 amino acids. CDR1 is SGHTA, CDR2 FQGNSA, per germline. This sequence was found in an adult who received the AZD1222 COVID-19 vaccine. V is TRBV7-2 and J is TRBJ1-3, with D unclear. Sequencing was performed on peripheral blood, taken 28 days after the second AZD1222 dose. Written as DNA, the CDR3 is TGTGCCAGCAGCTTACTGTGGGCTGGAAACACCATATATTTT. It is translated as CASSLLWAGNTIYF. Full variable domain (missing parts from reference TRBV7-2 and TRBJ1-3): GAGVSQSPSNKVTEKGKDVELRCDPISGHTALYWYRQSLGQGLEFLIYFQGNSAPDKSGLPSDRFSAERTGGSVSTLTIQRTQQEDSAVYLCASSLLWAGNTIYFGEGSWLTVV.